Each of the 32 T cell receptor beta chains below was sequenced from the same sample in a study of T cell clonotyping in hematopoietic cell transplantation. Sample time point: recipient sample about 28 days before transplant, after cytoreduction. Generated by immunoSEQ multiplex PCR, the TCRdb table keeps only in-frame clones and is missing some. The sample lists 30,000 to 40,000 clones, around 95% seen once, with around 1.6% in the top ten. The source was peripheral blood mononuclear cells, collected before stem cell transplant. The receptors derive from a man in his forties or fifties with chronic myeloid leukemia. Some clones in this sample may be carry-over from other donors' samples.

The V gene is TRBV11-2, the J gene TRBJ2-7; no clear D. Looked up from germline, CDR1 is SGHAT and CDR2 is FQNNGV. V was trimmed by 5 bases and J by 1 base, leaving 12 bases between them. There are 14 residues in the CDR3. CDR3 sequence reads: CASSPGRRSYEQYF. DNA of the CDR3: TGTGCCAGCAGCCCCGGCAGGAGATCCTACGAGCAGTACTTC.

The chain recombines TRBV5-6 with TRBJ1-5; TRBD1 aligns across 9 bases. V was pared by 1 base and J by 4 bases, with 6 bases of the junction left unmatched. Germline V CDR1 and CDR2: SGHDT, YYEEEE. CDR3 size: 16 residues. CDR3 nucleotide sequence: TGTGCCAGCAGCTTGCGGGAGACAGGGGGAAATCAGCCCCAGCATTTT. This sequence encodes CASSLRETGGNQPQHF.

The chain has TRBV30 and TRBJ2-2; D remains ambiguous. Germline-derived CDR1 and CDR2 are GTSNPN and SVGIG (reference sequence). The CDR3 length is 14 residues. The ends were cut back, 0 bases at V and 4 bases at J, with 9 bases in the middle. The DNA for the CDR3 is TGTGCCTGGAGTGTACGACTGCTCACCGGGGAGCTGTTTTTT. Translating it yields CAWSVRLLTGELFF.

J is TRBJ1-5 and V is TRBV5-6, with D possibly TRBD1 on 6 matching bases. The CDR3 has 15 residues. V shed 2 bases and J shed 2 bases, with 11 bases lying between them. The germline gives CDR1 SGHDT, CDR2 YYEEEE. CDR3 coding DNA: TGTGCCAGCAGCTTAGCAGGGGCTGGCAATCAGCCCCAGCATTTT. Translated, it gives CASSLAGAGNQPQHF. The full variable domain, completed using reference TRBV5-6 and TRBJ1-5, is DAGVTQSPTHLIKTRGQQVTLRCSPKSGHDTVSWYQQALGQGPQFIFQYYEEEERQRGNFPDRFSGHQFPNYSSELNVNALLLGDSALYLCASSLAGAGNQPQHFGDGTRLSIL.

This clone was seen just once. V is TRBV28 and J is TRBJ1-5, with 8 bases identical to TRBD1. CDR3 length: 15 amino acids. Trimming cost V 6 bases and J 1 base; bases outside gene matches: 5. Germline V gene lookup returns CDR1 MDHEN and CDR2 SYDVKM. The CDR3 region has the DNA TGTGCCAGCAGCCCCGGGACAGGCAGCAATCAGCCCCAGCATTTT. It is translated as CASSPGTGSNQPQHF.

The sample holds one count of this clone. The chain links TRBV19 to TRBJ1-4; D uncertain. Per germline, CDR1 LNHDA and CDR2 SQIVND (reference sequence). There are 11 residues in the CDR3. Trimming stripped 5 bases from V and 8 bases from J, with 6 bases between. The CDR3 loop is CASSSLEKLFF. The CDR3 nucleotides are TGTGCCAGTAGTTCCCTGGAAAAACTGTTTTTT.

This chain connects TRBV6-5 to TRBJ2-2, with D possibly TRBD2 on 5 matching bases. V was trimmed by 8 bases and J by 4 bases, leaving 11 bases between them. This CDR3 is built from 13 residues. From germline, CDR1 is MNHEY and CDR2 SVGAGI. The CDR3 region has the DNA TGTGCCAGCCGGGGTCGCAGCACCGGGGAGCTGTTTTTT. Residues: CASRGRSTGELFF.

The V call is TRBV13, the J call TRBJ1-1; D not certain. CDR3 size: 12 residues. Deletions cut 2 bases from V and 8 bases from J, with 9 bases between. Germline loops: CDR1 PRHDT, CDR2 FYEKMQ (reference sequence). The CDR3 is CASSLFNLEAFF. CDR3 sequence (DNA): TGTGCCAGCAGCTTATTTAATTTGGAAGCTTTCTTT. Variable domain in full (rest from reference TRBV13 and TRBJ1-1): AAGVIQSPRHLIKEKRETATLKCYPIPRHDTVYWYQQGPGQDPQFLISFYEKMQSDKGSIPDRFSAQQFSDYHSELNMSSLELGDSALYFCASSLFNLEAFFGQGTRLTVV.

This clone was recorded once. J is TRBJ2-1 and V is TRBV11-3, with a weak D call TRBD1 (6 bases). CDR1 is SGHNT and CDR2 is YENEEA in the germline V gene. V lost 1 base to trimming and J lost 9 bases, with 13 bases between them. The CDR3 contains 14 residues. The CDR3 DNA reads as TGTGCCAGCAGCTTAGGCGGACAGATAAGTGAGCAGTTCTTC. Translation: CASSLGGQISEQFF.

The CDR3 DNA reads as TGCGCCAGCAGCTTGGCCCTGGGGGAGTCGGGGACCGGGGAGCTGTTTTTT. Its translation is CASSLALGESGTGELFF. This chain joins TRBV5-1 and TRBJ2-2; D is tentatively TRBD1 or TRBD2 (5 bases each). The CDR3 is made up of 17 amino acids. From germline, CDR1 is SGHRS and CDR2 YFSETQ. The germline V and J ends were trimmed by 0 bases and 5 bases, with 17 bases remaining between them.

The chain employs TRBV11-3 and TRBJ1-2, with 7 bases lining up with TRBD1. The V gene end was trimmed by 5 bases and the J gene end by 4 bases; junction bases not matched to a gene: 10. Germline V gene lookup returns CDR1 SGHNT and CDR2 YENEEA. The CDR3 is 15 amino acids. The CDR3 is CASSKSRGTAYGYTF. The DNA of the CDR3 is TGTGCCAGCAGCAAATCCCGGGGGACAGCCTATGGCTACACCTTC.

This clone appeared once. The genes are TRBV5-6 and TRBJ1-6; D is uncertain. Trimming removed 4 bases at V and 9 bases at J, with 17 bases between. Germline lookup yields CDR1 SGHDT and CDR2 YYEEEE. CDR3 length equals 15 residues. The CDR3 DNA sequence: TGTGCCAGCAGCGCAATGGGAGGGCTAGGTTCACCCCTCCACTTT. Protein: CASSAMGGLGSPLHF. Drawing the rest from reference TRBV5-6 and TRBJ1-6, the complete variable domain is DAGVTQSPTHLIKTRGQQVTLRCSPKSGHDTVSWYQQALGQGPQFIFQYYEEEERQRGNFPDRFSGHQFPNYSSELNVNALLLGDSALYLCASSAMGGLGSPLHFGNGTRLTVT.

The chain links TRBV7-2 to TRBJ2-2; D is undetermined. This CDR3 contains 14 residues. Trimming took 1 base from V and 7 from J, leaving 10 bases between them. Germline V gives CDR1 SGHTA, CDR2 FQGNSA. The CDR3 here is CASSLEWSGGELFF. The CDR3 DNA is TGTGCCAGCAGCTTAGAATGGTCTGGCGGGGAGCTGTTTTTT.

The chain recombines TRBV28 with TRBJ1-2, with D possibly TRBD1 on 6 matching bases. Trimming took 7 bases from V and 0 from J, leaving 12 bases between them. The CDR3 is 14 residues long. Germline V gene lookup returns CDR1 MDHEN and CDR2 SYDVKM. The chain's CDR3 is CASTLDRANYGYTF. The CDR3 DNA reads as TGTGCCAGCACCTTGGACAGAGCTAACTATGGCTACACCTTC.

The chain couples TRBV7-2 to TRBJ1-5, with 8 bases that match TRBD1. Germline lookup yields CDR1 SGHTA and CDR2 FQGNSA. The CDR3 totals 15 residues. Trimming removed 5 bases from V and 6 bases from J; junction bases left unmatched: 9. The CDR3 region is CASSTADREAQPQHF. The CDR3 region has the DNA TGTGCCAGCAGCACCGCGGACAGGGAGGCTCAGCCCCAGCATTTT. Looking up the rest from reference TRBV7-2 and TRBJ1-5 gives the full variable domain: GAGVSQSPSNKVTEKGKDVELRCDPISGHTALYWYRQSLGQGLEFLIYFQGNSAPDKSGLPSDRFSAERTGGSVSTLTIQRTQQEDSAVYLCASSTADREAQPQHFGDGTRLSIL.

The chain couples TRBV5-6 to TRBJ1-2, with 7 nucleotides matching TRBD1. There are 13 residues in the CDR3. Germline CDR1 SGHDT, CDR2 YYEEEE. J was trimmed by 2 bases and V by 5 bases; bases with no gene match: 3. The CDR3 bases are TGTGCCAGCAGGACAGGGCCAAACTATGGCTACACCTTC. Amino acid sequence: CASRTGPNYGYTF.

This chain uses TRBV19 with TRBJ1-3; unclear D gene. Germline V gene sequence: CDR1 LNHDA, CDR2 SQIVND (reference sequence). CDR3 length equals 12 residues. V lost 6 bases to trimming and J lost 0 bases, with 3 bases between them. The CDR3 loop reads CASRSSGNTIYF. The CDR3, as DNA: TGTGCCAGTAGGAGCTCTGGAAACACCATATATTTT.

As DNA, the CDR3 is TGTGCCAGCAGCTCGGGGACAGACCACGAGCAGTACTTC. Its protein is CASSSGTDHEQYF. V gene TRBV28 combines with J gene TRBJ2-7; TRBD1 agrees at 7 bases. The ends lost 6 bases at V and 5 bases at J; junction bases unmatched: 7. CDR1 and CDR2 (germline): MDHEN, SYDVKM. There are 13 residues in the CDR3.

The V call is TRBV29-1, the J call TRBJ2-7; D remains ambiguous. Per the germline V gene, CDR1 is SQVTM and CDR2 is ANQGSEA. The CDR3 loop spans 12 amino acids. V was clipped by 3 bases and J by 2 bases, with 8 bases between them. In nucleotides, the CDR3 is TGCAGCGTTGAGGGGTCGACCTACGAGCAGTACTTC. It yields the protein CSVEGSTYEQYF.

The chain uses TRBV28 and TRBJ2-3; 10 bases fit TRBD1. The CDR3 loop spans 15 amino acids. Germline CDR1 reads MDHEN; CDR2 reads SYDVKM. Unmatched junction bases numbered 4, after V lost 3 bases and J lost 4 bases. The CDR3 DNA reads TGTGCCAGCAGTTTGAGACAGGGGGCATCAGATACGCAGTATTTT. Translating it yields CASSLRQGASDTQYF.

The CDR3 is CASSSVSMGLGETQYF. For the CDR3, the DNA is TGTGCCAGCAGTTCCGTTTCGATGGGGCTTGGGGAGACCCAGTACTTC. This chain links TRBV6-6 with TRBJ2-5, with D possibly TRBD1 on 5 matching bases. The CDR3 loop spans 16 amino acids. Trimming pared 4 bases from V and 5 bases from J, leaving 20 bases between. The germline CDR1 and CDR2 sequences are MNHNY and SVGAGI (reference sequence).

The table lists this clone with a count of one. The chain recombines TRBV7-2 with TRBJ1-5; the D is unclear. V gave up 5 bases and J gave up 1 base, with 15 bases separating them. This CDR3 is 16 amino acids long. In germline, CDR1 is SGHTA, CDR2 FQGNSA. CDR3 in amino acids: CASSHPGSMSNQPQHF. Here the CDR3 DNA reads TGTGCCAGCAGCCACCCGGGCAGTATGAGCAATCAGCCCCAGCATTTT.

The gene calls are TRBV7-9 and TRBJ2-7; no clear D. Germline-derived CDR1 and CDR2 are SEHNR and FQNEAQ (reference sequence). V lost 6 bases, J lost 5 bases, and 11 bases lay in between. The CDR3 length is 12 residues. DNA for the CDR3: TGTGCCAGCAGTCGGGTGGCACACGAGCAGTACTTC. Translated, it gives CASSRVAHEQYF.

The chain couples TRBV7-2 to TRBJ2-7, with D perhaps TRBD2 (5 bases). CDR3 size: 13 residues. Trimming took off 5 bases at V and 3 bases at J, with 11 bases between the two ends. CDR1 is SGHTA and CDR2 is FQGNSA in the germline V gene. The DNA for the CDR3 is TGTGCCAGCAGCGCCGCGGGTGGCTACGAGCAGTACTTC. Protein: CASSAAGGYEQYF. Using reference TRBV7-2 and TRBJ2-7 for the parts outside the CDR3, the full variable domain is GAGVSQSPSNKVTEKGKDVELRCDPISGHTALYWYRQSLGQGLEFLIYFQGNSAPDKSGLPSDRFSAERTGGSVSTLTIQRTQQEDSAVYLCASSAAGGYEQYFGPGTRLTVT.

J is TRBJ1-1 and V is TRBV9; possible D gene TRBD1, 5 bases. Trimming shortened V by 8 bases and J by 0 bases, and 11 bases separated the two germline ends. Germline lookup yields CDR1 SGDLS and CDR2 YYNGEE. This CDR3 has 13 residues. This CDR3 is CASRRGMNTEAFF. The CDR3 DNA sequence: TGTGCCAGTCGGAGGGGTATGAACACTGAAGCTTTCTTT.

The gene calls are TRBV19 and TRBJ2-2, with D uncertain. Germline CDR1 is LNHDA and CDR2 is SQIVND (reference sequence). The CDR3 has 17 residues. V shed 1 base and J shed 3 bases, with 15 bases lying between them. CDR3 sequence (DNA): TGTGCCAGTAGTATAGGCCCCACAGCTGGGGACACCGGGGAGCTGTTTTTT. Protein product: CASSIGPTAGDTGELFF.

This clone is a singleton in its sample. The V call is TRBV10-3, the J call TRBJ2-7, with a tentative D call TRBD2 (5 bases). The CDR3 spans 14 residues. Germline loops: CDR1 ENHRY, CDR2 SYGVKD. Trimming pared 0 bases from V and 3 bases from J, leaving 9 bases between. CDR3 DNA: TGTGCCATCAGTGAGTCGGTGGGGAGCTACGAGCAGTACTTC. Translated, it gives CAISESVGSYEQYF.

This clone has just a few counts. This sequence joins TRBV25-1 and TRBJ2-3; 8 nucleotides agree with TRBD2. Germline V gene sequence: CDR1 MGHDK, CDR2 SYGVNS. The CDR3 contains 17 residues. V lost 7 bases, J lost 0 bases, and 12 bases stayed unmatched. In DNA form, the CDR3 reads TGTGCCAGCACTCCAACCGGGAGGGAAATTAGCACAGATACGCAGTATTTT. As protein: CASTPTGREISTDTQYF.

The chain recombines TRBV28 with TRBJ1-5, with a weak D call TRBD1 (5 bases). The CDR3 sequence is 14 residues long. CDR1 MDHEN and CDR2 SYDVKM come from the germline V gene. Deletions cut 3 bases from V and 4 bases from J, with 10 bases between. The CDR3 region is CASSLGQGNQPQHF. In DNA, the CDR3 is TGTGCCAGCAGTTTGGGGCAGGGAAATCAGCCCCAGCATTTT.

The CDR3 reads CASSSGFSPSYEQYF. The CDR3 nucleotides read TGCGCCAGCAGCTCAGGGTTCTCCCCCTCCTACGAGCAGTACTTC. The chain carries TRBV5-1 and TRBJ2-7, with D perhaps matching TRBD1 (5 bases). Germline assignment: CDR1 SGHRS and CDR2 YFSETQ. Deletions cut 3 bases from V and 0 bases from J, with 13 bases between. The CDR3 loop spans 15 amino acids.

The rearrangement uses TRBV2 and TRBJ1-5, with D maybe TRBD1 (5 bases). V lost 4 bases, J lost 9 bases, and 16 bases lay in between. The germline CDR1 and CDR2 sequences are SNHLY and FYNNEI. The CDR3 contains 14 residues. The CDR3: CASSASPGGGPQHF. The CDR3 DNA sequence: TGTGCCAGCAGTGCTTCCCCAGGCGGGGGGCCCCAGCATTTT.

A remark on this clone: Other nucleotide sequences from this sample produce the same CDR3. The V gene is TRBV6-1, the J gene TRBJ2-5, with D maybe TRBD1 (6 bases). Germline lookup yields CDR1 MNHNS and CDR2 SASEGT. Trimming removed 4 bases at V and 4 bases at J, with 13 bases between. The CDR3 extends over 14 amino acids. CDR3 amino acids: CASSATGLRETQYF. The CDR3 DNA sequence: TGTGCCAGCAGTGCCACAGGGTTACGAGAGACCCAGTACTTC.